These 26 T cell receptor beta chains were sequenced from one sample in a study of cytomegalovirus exposure and HLA in healthy donors. The study ran its PCR with 60 Vbeta and 13 Jbeta primers. Measured with immunoSEQ multiplex PCR; TCRdb has only the in-frame clones, and not every one. The sample records about 98,000 clones, under 75% being singletons. The sequenced sample was PBMCs. These receptors all stem from a man aged 45-65 years in good health and CMV-seronegative.

The V and J genes are TRBV13 and TRBJ2-7; 8 bases are a match to TRBD2. Unmatched junction bases numbered 13, after V lost 5 bases and J lost 4 bases. This CDR3 contains 16 residues. Germline V gene lookup returns CDR1 PRHDT and CDR2 FYEKMQ (reference sequence). CDR3 amino acids: CASSPRGSGERYEQYF. CDR3 coding DNA: TGTGCCAGCAGCCCGAGGGGTAGCGGGGAACGTTACGAGCAGTACTTC.

This sequence joins TRBV7-9 and TRBJ1-1; D perhaps matches TRBD1 (5 bases). CDR1 and CDR2 (germline): SEHNR, FQNEAQ (reference sequence). The CDR3 sequence is 12 residues long. Trimming removed 5 bases at V and 11 bases at J, with 15 bases between. In DNA, the CDR3 is TGTGCCAGCAGCCCACGACAGTTTTCTGCTTTCTTT. It specifies CASSPRQFSAFF.

This clone was seen more than once but under ten times. This chain links TRBV6-1 with TRBJ1-2; D is unresolved. The CDR3 is 12 amino acids. The germline V and J ends were trimmed by 6 bases and 2 bases, with 7 bases remaining between them. Germline V gene lookup returns CDR1 MNHNS and CDR2 SASEGT. As DNA, the CDR3 is TGTGCCAGCAGAGAGGCGAACTATGGCTACACCTTC. It specifies CASREANYGYTF.

The V and J genes are TRBV7-2 and TRBJ2-7; a weak D match, TRBD2 (6 bases). This CDR3 comprises 19 residues. Trimming cost V 2 bases and J 1 base, with 24 bases left between them. Germline assignment: CDR1 SGHTA and CDR2 FQGNSA. The CDR3 DNA follows: TGTGCCAGCAGCTTAAATGACTGGAGTAGCGGAGCGTTGTCCTACGAGCAGTACTTC. This codes for CASSLNDWSSGALSYEQYF.

This chain connects TRBV30 to TRBJ2-7; the D gene is possibly TRBD2 (5 bases). Deletions cut 3 bases from V and 3 bases from J, with 12 bases between. This CDR3 is built from 13 residues. The germline CDR1 and CDR2 sequences are GTSNPN and SVGIG (reference sequence). CDR3 protein: CAWRGRDRYEQYF. DNA for the CDR3: TGTGCCTGGAGGGGTCGGGATCGCTACGAGCAGTACTTC. The full variable domain, rest sourced from reference TRBV30 and TRBJ2-7, is SQTIHQWPATLVQPVGSPLSLECTVEGTSNPNLYWYRQAAGRGLQLLFYSVGIGQISSEVPQNLSASRPQDRQFILSSKKLLLSDSGFYLCAWRGRDRYEQYFGPGTRLTVT.

DNA for the CDR3: TGTGCCAGCAGTCCTTTGACTAGCGGAGAAGAGACCCAGTACTTC. Its translation: CASSPLTSGEETQYF. This rearrangement joins TRBV28 to TRBJ2-5, with TRBD2 identical over 9 bases. The V gene end was trimmed by 5 bases and the J gene end by 3 bases; junction bases not matched to a gene: 7. The germline V gene encodes CDR1 MDHEN and CDR2 SYDVKM. The CDR3 spans 15 residues.

The chain joins TRBV7-2 to TRBJ1-5; tentative D call: TRBD1 (5 bases). The germline CDR1 and CDR2 sequences are SGHTA and FQGNSA. CDR3 length: 15 amino acids. Trimming cost V 5 bases and J 4 bases, with 15 bases left between them. In DNA form, the CDR3 reads TGTGCCAGCAGCCAACCTTGGGGCGAAAATCAGCCCCAGCATTTT. This codes for CASSQPWGENQPQHF. The entire variable domain, with the rest obtained from reference TRBV7-2 and TRBJ1-5, is as follows: GAGVSQSPSNKVTEKGKDVELRCDPISGHTALYWYRQSLGQGLEFLIYFQGNSAPDKSGLPSDRFSAERTGGSVSTLTIQRTQQEDSAVYLCASSQPWGENQPQHFGDGTRLSIL.

This rearrangement joins TRBV7-9 to TRBJ2-3; unclear D gene. V was clipped by 6 bases and J by 2 bases, with 18 bases between them. The CDR3 has 16 residues. Germline assignment: CDR1 SEHNR and CDR2 FQNEAQ (reference sequence). CDR3 sequence (DNA): TGTGCCAGCAGACTCTCCGCGACTTCGCCCACAGATACGCAGTATTTT. It is translated as CASRLSATSPTDTQYF.

This clone showed up just once. The chain employs TRBV5-6 and TRBJ1-5; D is perhaps TRBD1 (6 bases). The V and J ends lost 0 bases and 6 bases respectively, with 10 bases between them. Germline V gene sequence: CDR1 SGHDT, CDR2 YYEEEE. The CDR3 loop spans 14 amino acids. DNA of the CDR3: TGTGCCAGCAGCTTGGGGGGGCAGGGTCAGCCCCAGCATTTT. Translation gives CASSLGGQGQPQHF.

This clone has more than one count but fewer than ten. J is TRBJ2-3 and V is TRBV19, with 9 bases aligning to TRBD1. The V gene end was trimmed by 9 bases and the J gene end by 4 bases; junction bases not matched to a gene: 5. CDR3 length: 13 amino acids. Germline CDR1 is LNHDA and CDR2 is SQIVND (reference sequence). The CDR3 protein is CASGQGLADTQYF. The CDR3 coding sequence is TGTGCCAGCGGACAGGGGTTAGCAGATACGCAGTATTTT.

This clone was counted once. The chain uses TRBV25-1 and TRBJ2-1; TRBD2 matches at 7 bases. CDR1 and CDR2 from the germline V gene are MGHDK and SYGVNS. Losses at the gene ends were 1 base for V and 1 base for J; bases not matched to a gene: 4. This CDR3 region has 16 residues. The CDR3 region has the DNA TGTGCCAGCAGTGAATTACCTAGCGGTTCCTACAATGAGCAGTTCTTC. The encoded protein is CASSELPSGSYNEQFF.

The V and J genes are TRBV14 and TRBJ1-6; D unresolved. V was shortened by 0 bases and J by 0 bases, with 12 bases between the two germline ends. CDR3 length: 18 amino acids. Germline CDR1 is SGHDN and CDR2 is FVKESK. The CDR3 coding sequence is TGTGCCAGCAGCCAAGACCCCCCCTCGGGCTCCTATAATTCACCCCTCCACTTT. It specifies CASSQDPPSGSYNSPLHF.

This clone has only a few counts. The gene calls are TRBV2 and TRBJ2-5; D may be TRBD2 (6 bases). The germline V gene encodes CDR1 SNHLY and CDR2 FYNNEI. The length of the CDR3 is 17 residues. V lost 3 bases, J lost 5 bases, and 22 bases lay in between. The CDR3 nucleotides are TGTGCCAGCAGTGATGGGGGACTCTCTTACTTCCCGGAGACCCAGTACTTC. Its protein product is CASSDGGLSYFPETQYF. Based on the CDR3 plus reference TRBV2 and TRBJ2-5, the full variable domain is EPEVTQTPSHQVTQMGQEVILRCVPISNHLYFYWYRQILGQKVEFLVSFYNNEISEKSEIFDDQFSVERPDGSNFTLKIRSTKLEDSAMYFCASSDGGLSYFPETQYFGPGTRLLVL.

This clone was recorded a few times. The chain is built from TRBV7-9 and TRBJ2-3, with D unresolved. V was clipped by 3 bases and J by 10 bases, with 11 bases between them. CDR3 length: 12 residues. Looked up from germline, CDR1 is SEHNR and CDR2 is FQNEAQ (reference sequence). CDR3 sequence reads: CASSFGLVAQYF. For the CDR3, the DNA is TGTGCCAGCAGCTTCGGTCTGGTCGCGCAGTATTTT.

The chain has TRBV23-1 and TRBJ1-5, with D uncertain. TRBV23-1 is an ORF; its function is uncertain. Trimming left V 2 bases short and J 5 bases short, with 16 bases between. The CDR3 has 16 amino acids. CDR3 amino acids: CASSQLDLPGDQPQHF. The DNA of the CDR3 is TGCGCCAGCAGTCAACTCGACCTGCCGGGTGATCAGCCCCAGCATTTT.

This clone appeared a few times. The chain uses TRBV9 and TRBJ2-2, with 7 bases lining up with TRBD1. Germline loops: CDR1 SGDLS, CDR2 YYNGEE. The CDR3 runs to 16 residues. V trimming: 3 bases; J trimming: 3 bases; junction bases outside the gene matches: 8. CDR3 loop: CASSGSGTDYTGELFF. The CDR3 region has the DNA TGTGCCAGCAGCGGGTCCGGGACAGACTACACCGGGGAGCTGTTTTTT.

CDR3 coding DNA: TGTGCCAGCAGCGTAGGCTCGGGGTACACAGATACGCAGTATTTT. This encodes CASSVGSGYTDTQYF. This sequence joins TRBV9 and TRBJ2-3, with D maybe TRBD2 (5 bases). The CDR3 runs to 15 residues. The V gene's germline CDR1 is SGDLS and CDR2 YYNGEE. The V and J ends lost 0 bases and 2 bases respectively, with 10 bases between them.

In regard to this clone: At the DNA level, this CDR3 is encoded by other sequences in the same sample as well. This chain links TRBV9 with TRBJ2-2; the match to TRBD2 covers 13 bases. This CDR3 contains 18 residues. The junction had 6 bases not matched to a gene; V was cut back by 0 bases and J by 4 bases. CDR1 and CDR2 from the germline V gene are SGDLS and YYNGEE. CDR3 sequence: CASSVGLAGGPGTGELFF. CDR3 coding DNA: TGTGCCAGCAGCGTAGGACTAGCGGGAGGCCCGGGCACCGGGGAGCTGTTTTTT.

J is TRBJ2-7 and V is TRBV28, with 7 bases aligning to TRBD2. With V trimmed by 7 bases and J by 5 bases, 5 bases remained unmatched. From germline, CDR1 is MDHEN and CDR2 SYDVKM. The CDR3 consists of 12 residues. This CDR3 reads CASTPTSHEQYF. For the CDR3, the DNA is TGTGCCAGCACCCCGACTAGCCACGAGCAGTACTTC. Drawing the rest from reference TRBV28 and TRBJ2-7, the complete variable domain is DVKVTQSSRYLVKRTGEKVFLECVQDMDHENMFWYRQDPGLGLRLIYFSYDVKMKEKGDIPEGYSVSREKKERFSLILESASTNQTSMYLCASTPTSHEQYFGPGTRLTVT.

This clone was counted once. One junction end does not reproduce the germline sequence, and a read error may be involved. V usage is TRBV7-7 and J usage is TRBJ2-2; 12 nucleotides line up with TRBD2. The germline V gene encodes CDR1 SSHAT and CDR2 FNYEAQ (reference sequence). There are 17 residues in the CDR3. In DNA form, the CDR3 reads TGTGCTAGCAGCCTACTAGCGGGAGGACCAAACACCGGGGAGCTGTTTTTT. It specifies CASSLLAGGPNTGELFF.

The chain employs TRBV9 and TRBJ2-1; 11 positions agree with TRBD2. CDR1 and CDR2 from the germline V gene are SGDLS and YYNGEE. This CDR3 has 15 residues. V shed 3 bases and J 2 bases; nucleotides not matched to a gene: 1. CDR3 residues: CASSGSGGAYNEQFF. In nucleotides, the CDR3 is TGTGCCAGCAGCGGTAGCGGGGGGGCCTACAATGAGCAGTTCTTC.

The chain employs TRBV9 and TRBJ2-5; D uncertain. The DNA end is a closer match to TRBJ2-7, so the J assignment may be wrong. The CDR3 length is 16 residues. Looked up from germline, CDR1 is SGDLS and CDR2 is YYNGEE. CDR3 loop: CASSVSVGSTIYEQYF. DNA of the CDR3: TGTGCCAGCAGCGTATCAGTAGGAAGTACTATCTACGAGCAGTACTTC.

The J gene is TRBJ2-2, the V gene TRBV4-1; no definite D call. CDR1 is MGHRA and CDR2 is YSYEKL in the germline V gene. This CDR3 is built from 14 residues. Trimming shortened V by 0 bases and J by 4 bases, and 6 bases separated the two germline ends. DNA for the CDR3: TGCGCCAGCAGCCAAGAACAGACCACCGGGGAGCTGTTTTTT. It translates to CASSQEQTTGELFF.

This clone was seen a few times. The V and J genes are TRBV18 and TRBJ2-7; D gene unclear. This CDR3 has 13 residues. The germline V gene encodes CDR1 KGHSH and CDR2 LQKENI. V shed 6 bases and J shed 1 base, with 10 bases lying between them. The CDR3 DNA reads TGTGCCAGCTCGGCTAGTGCGTCCTACGAGCAGTACTTC. Protein sequence: CASSASASYEQYF.

A remark on this clone: Other DNA sequences of this sample code for an identical CDR3. This chain uses TRBV14 with TRBJ2-1, with D possibly being TRBD2 (5 bases). The CDR3 contains 13 residues. The germline V gene has CDR1 SGHDN and CDR2 FVKESK. Trimming cost V 0 bases and J 7 bases, with 7 bases left between them. The DNA for the CDR3 is TGTGCCAGCAGCCAAGATCGGGGTAATGAGCAGTTCTTC. This gives the protein CASSQDRGNEQFF.

V and J are TRBV18 and TRBJ2-7; weak D call: TRBD1 (6 bases). V was clipped by 6 bases and J by 0 bases, with 18 bases between them. This CDR3 is 16 amino acids long. Per germline, CDR1 KGHSH and CDR2 LQKENI. In DNA form, the CDR3 reads TGTGCCAGCTCCCCCTTTTCCCGGGACATCTCCTACGAGCAGTACTTC. Protein: CASSPFSRDISYEQYF.